The 32 T cell receptor beta chains below were found in one sample sequenced in a study of T cells in Graves' hyperthyroidism and ophthalmopathy. Using RNA transcripts as the source, TCR beta CDR3 regions were amplified. The primer set for the first-round RT-PCR of the TCR CDR3 was HTBI. TCRdb processed the multiplex PCR reads anew with MiXCR; each CDR3 protein has one entry. The sample carries some 210,000 distinct CDR3 sequences, more than 15% recorded once. Sequenced sample: blood. The receptors were sampled from a man aged 50 to 59 with Graves' hyperthyroidism.

V gene TRBV4-2 combines with J gene TRBJ1-1; the D is unclear. Trimming stripped 0 bases from V and 2 bases from J, with 10 bases between. The germline V gene encodes CDR1 LGHNA and CDR2 YNFKEQ. The CDR3 contains 15 residues. CDR3 in amino acids: CASSQEPGSNTEAFF. CDR3 in DNA: TGTGCCAGCAGCCAAGAGCCCGGGTCCAACACTGAAGCTTTCTTT.

This clonotype was seen a handful of times. V usage is TRBV27 and J usage is TRBJ2-4, with a weak D call TRBD2 (5 bases). The germline gives CDR1 MNHEY, CDR2 SMNVEV (reference sequence). The CDR3 runs 16 residues. V shed 6 bases and J shed 3 bases, with 18 bases lying between them. For the CDR3, the DNA is TGTGCCAGCAGCTCCTTGGGGTGGGAGCACAAAAACATTCAGTACTTC. Its translation is CASSSLGWEHKNIQYF.

The sample holds many counts of this clonotype. This chain connects TRBV11-1 to TRBJ2-7; maybe TRBD1 (6 bases). Germline CDR1 SGHAT, CDR2 FQDESV (reference sequence). The CDR3 extends over 13 amino acids. V was clipped by 5 bases and J by 1 base, with 9 bases between them. The CDR3 region has the DNA TGTGCCAGCAGCACAGGGTTATCCTACGAGCAGTACTTC. Translated: CASSTGLSYEQYF. Based on the CDR3 plus reference TRBV11-1 and TRBJ2-7, the full variable domain is EAEVAQSPRYKITEKSQAVAFWCDPISGHATLYWYRQILGQGPELLVQFQDESVVDDSQLPKDRFSAERLKGVDSTLKIQPAELGDSAMYLCASSTGLSYEQYFGPGTRLTVT.

V and J are TRBV6-1 and TRBJ2-2; 11 bases map to TRBD2. The V gene's germline CDR1 is MNHNS and CDR2 SASEGT. The CDR3 spans 15 residues. The V and J ends lost 7 bases and 5 bases, in that order; junction bases with no gene match: 6. The CDR3 here is CASNLAGGPTGELFF. In DNA form, the CDR3 reads TGTGCCAGCAATTTAGCGGGAGGGCCTACCGGGGAGCTGTTTTTT.

V usage is TRBV20-1 and J usage is TRBJ1-1; 8 bases match TRBD1. The ends lost 6 bases at V and 4 bases at J; junction bases unmatched: 13. CDR1 and CDR2 (germline): DFQATT, SNEGSKA (reference sequence). The CDR3 totals 15 residues. The chain's CDR3 is CSARFLSTGGTEAFF. The CDR3 nucleotides are TGCAGTGCCAGATTCTTGAGTACAGGGGGCACTGAAGCTTTCTTT.

The chain employs TRBV6-1 and TRBJ2-1; 9 nucleotides match TRBD1. Trimming cost V 3 bases and J 8 bases; bases outside gene matches: 8. The CDR3 runs 15 residues. Germline CDR1 reads MNHNS; CDR2 reads SASEGT. This CDR3 reads CASSDRDREADEQFF. The CDR3 region has the DNA TGTGCCAGCAGTGACCGGGACAGGGAGGCAGATGAGCAGTTCTTC.

The chain joins TRBV20-1 to TRBJ1-2; D uncertain. Trimming shortened V by 1 base and J by 0 bases, and 12 bases separated the two germline ends. This CDR3 has 15 amino acids. From germline, CDR1 is DFQATT and CDR2 SNEGSKA (reference sequence). The CDR3: CSARVLPQTNYGYTF. In DNA, the CDR3 is TGCAGTGCTAGAGTCCTCCCACAGACTAACTATGGCTACACCTTC.

This clonotype was seen many times. The chain has TRBV2 and TRBJ2-2, with D unresolved. This CDR3 contains 13 residues. V was pared by 4 bases and J by 4 bases, with 7 bases between. Germline V lookup: CDR1 SNHLY, CDR2 FYNNEI. CDR3 residues: CASSGLSTGELFF. DNA of the CDR3: TGTGCCAGCAGTGGTTTAAGCACCGGGGAGCTGTTTTTT. The full variable domain, with the rest looked up from reference TRBV2 and TRBJ2-2, is EPEVTQTPSHQVTQMGQEVILRCVPISNHLYFYWYRQILGQKVEFLVSFYNNEISEKSEIFDDQFSVERPDGSNFTLKIRSTKLEDSAMYFCASSGLSTGELFFGEGSRLTVL.

This clonotype was observed many times. The chain employs TRBV18 and TRBJ2-3; D remains ambiguous. CDR1 and CDR2 (germline): KGHSH, LQKENI. This CDR3 region has 12 residues. V was clipped by 8 bases and J by 0 bases, with 6 bases between them. The CDR3 region is CASSPSTDTQYF. DNA for the CDR3: TGTGCCAGCAGTCCCAGCACAGATACGCAGTATTTT.

This clonotype came up many times. The V call is TRBV28, the J call TRBJ2-7; D is uncertain. With 5 bases removed from V and 3 bases from J, the gap between germline ends came to 17 bases. CDR1 MDHEN and CDR2 SYDVKM come from the germline V gene. The CDR3 covers 15 residues. The CDR3 region is CASSTPDDGIYEQYF. The CDR3 DNA follows: TGTGCCAGCAGTACCCCGGACGACGGTATCTACGAGCAGTACTTC.

Many counts were recorded for this clonotype. This chain uses TRBV29-1 with TRBJ2-7; 7 bases agree with TRBD2. The CDR3 has 16 amino acids. Trimming at V came to 0 bases and at J to 3 bases, leaving 11 bases not matched to a gene. CDR1 is SQVTM, CDR2 ANQGSEA, per germline. CDR3 DNA sequence: TGCAGCGTTGAAGAAAGGAGGGACTACTCCAACTACGAGCAGTACTTC. Its protein is CSVEERRDYSNYEQYF.

This clonotype occurred once. The chain has TRBV13 and TRBJ1-2; 10 bases are shared with TRBD1. The germline V gene has CDR1 PRHDT and CDR2 FYEKMQ (reference sequence). The CDR3 length is 16 residues. V dropped 0 bases and J dropped 3; count of bases not matched to a gene: 4. The CDR3 here is CASSLGGTGVDYGYTF. The CDR3, as DNA: TGTGCCAGCAGCTTAGGTGGGACAGGGGTTGACTATGGCTACACCTTC. Together with reference TRBV13 and TRBJ1-2, the CDR3 gives the full variable domain: AAGVIQSPRHLIKEKRETATLKCYPIPRHDTVYWYQQGPGQDPQFLISFYEKMQSDKGSIPDRFSAQQFSDYHSELNMSSLELGDSALYFCASSLGGTGVDYGYTFGSGTRLTVV.

This clonotype has at least ten counts. The chain couples TRBV12-3 or TRBV12-4 to TRBJ2-5; D possibly corresponds to TRBD1 (5 bases). CDR3 length equals 13 residues. The V end was cut by 3 bases, the J end by 4 bases, with 9 bases between. For the CDR3, the DNA is TGTGCCAGCAGTTTTAACCAGGGAGAGACCCAGTACTTC. Its protein is CASSFNQGETQYF.

V gene TRBV4-1 combines with J gene TRBJ2-7; 8 bases are shared with TRBD2. With 2 bases clipped from V and 7 bases from J, the junction kept 13 bases outside the gene matches. The germline CDR1 and CDR2 sequences are MGHRA and YSYEKL. CDR3 length: 16 residues. The CDR3 nucleotides read TGCGCCAGCAGCCAACCCGGACTAGCCTTTCATGGGGAGCAGTACTTC. As protein: CASSQPGLAFHGEQYF.

This clonotype occurred a few times. The CDR3, as DNA: TGCAGTGCTAAAGACAGCTATGGCTACACCTTC. Its protein product is CSAKDSYGYTF. V and J are TRBV20-1 and TRBJ1-2, with D perhaps TRBD1 (5 bases). Looked up from germline, CDR1 is DFQATT and CDR2 is SNEGSKA (reference sequence). Deletions cut 4 bases from V and 4 bases from J, with 7 bases between. The CDR3 runs 11 residues.

This clonotype was counted ten times or more. The chain uses TRBV6-2 or TRBV6-3 and TRBJ2-1, with D possibly being TRBD2 (6 bases). This CDR3 contains 16 residues. V was trimmed by 6 bases and J by 6 bases, leaving 21 bases between them. CDR1 is MNHEY and CDR2 is SVGEGT in the germline V gene. The CDR3 spells CASRKTEHLGGNEQFF. For the CDR3, the DNA is TGTGCCAGCAGGAAGACCGAACACTTGGGGGGCAATGAGCAGTTCTTC.

This clonotype appeared many times. The rearrangement links TRBV6-1 to TRBJ2-7; maybe TRBD1 (6 bases). The CDR3 sequence is 13 residues long. Germline V gene sequence: CDR1 MNHNS, CDR2 SASEGT. With 3 bases removed from V and 6 bases from J, the gap between germline ends came to 12 bases. As DNA, the CDR3 is TGTGCCAGCAGTGACAGGACAGCCTCCGAGCAGTACTTC. Amino acid sequence: CASSDRTASEQYF.

This chain links TRBV9 with TRBJ2-7, with TRBD2 identical over 10 bases. The germline V gene encodes CDR1 SGDLS and CDR2 YYNGEE. This CDR3 is built from 17 residues. J lost 7 bases, V lost 1 base, and 14 bases had no gene match. The CDR3: CASSVSSGSWSYNEQYF. The DNA for the CDR3 is TGTGCCAGCAGCGTATCTAGCGGGAGTTGGTCCTACAATGAGCAGTACTTC.

This chain uses TRBV28 with TRBJ2-2; D ambiguous. V was clipped by 3 bases and J by 4 bases, with 12 bases between them. This CDR3 spans 15 amino acids. The germline CDR1 and CDR2 sequences are MDHEN and SYDVKM. CDR3 amino acids: CASSFSSYATGELFF. CDR3 sequence (DNA): TGTGCCAGCAGTTTTAGCAGCTACGCCACCGGGGAGCTGTTTTTT.

As regards this clonotype: This could be a read error, since a much larger clone is one nucleotide away. No conserved phenylalanine or tryptophan is present at the end of the CDR3, so a read error is the likely explanation. V gene TRBV5-1 combines with J gene TRBJ2-1, with 7 bases aligning to TRBD1. Trimming cost V 6 bases and J 2 bases; bases outside gene matches: 8. Germline CDR1 and CDR2: SGHRS and YFSETQ. The CDR3 runs to 15 residues. The CDR3, as DNA: TGCGCCAGCACGCCGCGACAGGGACCCTACAATGAGCAGTTCCTC. Translated: CASTPRQGPYNEQFL.

Regarding this clonotype: It may be a read error: a sequence one base away is much more abundant. The V gene is TRBV7-2, the J gene TRBJ2-2; 10 bases are a match to TRBD2. Per the germline V gene, CDR1 is SGHTA and CDR2 is FQGNSA. The CDR3 is 19 amino acids. CDR3 nucleotide sequence: TGTGCCAACAGCTCCCCAAGGCCTCTAGCGGGAGTTAACACCGGGGAGCTGTTTTTT. Translated: CANSSPRPLAGVNTGELFF.

This clonotype was seen once. The junction departs from germline at one end; a sequencing error may be responsible. The V call is TRBV6-2 or TRBV6-3, the J call TRBJ1-1; D gene ambiguous. Germline CDR1 is MNHEY and CDR2 is SVGEGT. The CDR3 extends over 11 amino acids. The DNA of the CDR3 is TGTGCCAGCAGTTCAAACACTGAAGCTCTCTTT. Translated: CASSSNTEALF.

The V gene is TRBV5-8, the J gene TRBJ1-2; D ambiguous. The CDR3 runs to 17 residues. CDR1 is SGHTS and CDR2 is YDEGEE in the germline V gene. V lost 0 bases and J 2 bases, leaving 17 bases between the germline ends. The CDR3 nucleotides read TGTGCCAGCAGCTTGGGGGCGTCCAACGATGGAAACTATGGCTACACCTTC. Its translation is CASSLGASNDGNYGYTF.

In this sample, this clonotype turned up a few times. The rearrangement joins TRBV27 to TRBJ2-2; 9 bases match TRBD1. V was clipped by 6 bases and J by 6 bases; unmatched bases: 5. Germline V gene sequence: CDR1 MNHEY, CDR2 SMNVEV (reference sequence). This CDR3 has 14 residues. CDR3 amino acids: CASSWDRASGELFF. In DNA, the CDR3 is TGTGCCAGCAGCTGGGACAGGGCTTCCGGGGAGCTGTTTTTT.

The gene calls are TRBV7-9 and TRBJ2-7, with TRBD1 matching over 9 bases. Germline lookup yields CDR1 SEHNR and CDR2 FQNEAQ (reference sequence). This CDR3 has 13 residues. V dropped 4 bases and J dropped 5; count of bases not matched to a gene: 3. Here the CDR3 DNA reads TGTGCCAGCAGCTCCGGGACAGGGAACGAGCAGTACTTC. Its protein product is CASSSGTGNEQYF.

The genes are TRBV11-3 and TRBJ2-7, with D uncertain. This CDR3 region has 15 residues. Looked up from germline, CDR1 is SGHNT and CDR2 is YENEEA. Trimming removed 1 base from V and 0 bases from J, with 10 bases in between. CDR3: CASSLGFGSSYEQYF. Written as DNA, the CDR3 is TGTGCCAGCAGCTTAGGATTCGGAAGCTCCTACGAGCAGTACTTC.

This clonotype appeared a single time. The V and J genes are TRBV13 and TRBJ2-7; 11 bases align to TRBD1. The V segment lost 3 bases and the J segment 7 bases; nucleotides outside the gene matches: 8. Germline V gives CDR1 PRHDT, CDR2 FYEKMQ (reference sequence). There are 15 residues in the CDR3. The DNA of the CDR3 is TGTGCCAGCAGCTTGGGACAGGGGGTTTGGGGGGAGCAGTACTTC. It translates to CASSLGQGVWGEQYF.

This sequence joins TRBV6-4 and TRBJ2-1; 12 nucleotides match TRBD1. Germline V gene lookup returns CDR1 MRHNA and CDR2 SNTAGT. V lost 4 bases and J lost 9; bases outside the gene matches: 10. The CDR3 spans 16 residues. CDR3 protein: CASSAEVGTGGVEQFF. CDR3 bases: TGTGCCAGCAGTGCCGAAGTGGGGACAGGGGGCGTTGAGCAGTTCTTC.

The rearrangement uses TRBV20-1 and TRBJ2-1; 14 bases are shared with TRBD2. The CDR3 runs 19 residues. Germline V gene sequence: CDR1 DFQATT, CDR2 SNEGSKA (reference sequence). Unmatched junction bases numbered 20, after V lost 6 bases and J lost 7 bases. In nucleotides, the CDR3 is TGCAGTGCATTTCCGGGACTAGCGGGAGATCCGAACAAATGGAATGAGCAGTTCTTC. As protein: CSAFPGLAGDPNKWNEQFF.

This clonotype was found many times. The DNA for the CDR3 is TGTGCCAGCAGCTTAACGGGCGGGCCTACGAACACCGGGGAGCTGTTTTTT. Amino acids: CASSLTGGPTNTGELFF. The chain couples TRBV7-3 to TRBJ2-2; TRBD2 is a possible D gene (5 bases). CDR3 length equals 17 residues. Looked up from germline, CDR1 is SGHTA and CDR2 is FQGTGA. Trimming took 0 bases from V and 0 from J, leaving 11 bases between them.

This clonotype was seen a few times. The chain employs TRBV19 and TRBJ2-1; D call uncertain. The CDR3 length is 16 residues. V lost 2 bases to trimming and J lost 6 bases, with 17 bases between them. Germline-derived CDR1 and CDR2 are LNHDA and SQIVND (reference sequence). DNA of the CDR3: TGTGCCAGTAGTATAAGGCACAGCCCAGTCCCCAATGAGCAGTTCTTC. This encodes CASSIRHSPVPNEQFF.

This clonotype appeared a few times. The chain couples TRBV7-9 to TRBJ1-6; no reliable D call. Per the germline V gene, CDR1 is SEHNR and CDR2 is FQNEAQ (reference sequence). The CDR3 is made up of 13 amino acids. V was clipped by 7 bases and J by 7 bases, with 11 bases between them. The CDR3 DNA reads TGTGCCAGCAACTCTACCTCCAATTCACCCCTCCACTTT. Translating gives CASNSTSNSPLHF.